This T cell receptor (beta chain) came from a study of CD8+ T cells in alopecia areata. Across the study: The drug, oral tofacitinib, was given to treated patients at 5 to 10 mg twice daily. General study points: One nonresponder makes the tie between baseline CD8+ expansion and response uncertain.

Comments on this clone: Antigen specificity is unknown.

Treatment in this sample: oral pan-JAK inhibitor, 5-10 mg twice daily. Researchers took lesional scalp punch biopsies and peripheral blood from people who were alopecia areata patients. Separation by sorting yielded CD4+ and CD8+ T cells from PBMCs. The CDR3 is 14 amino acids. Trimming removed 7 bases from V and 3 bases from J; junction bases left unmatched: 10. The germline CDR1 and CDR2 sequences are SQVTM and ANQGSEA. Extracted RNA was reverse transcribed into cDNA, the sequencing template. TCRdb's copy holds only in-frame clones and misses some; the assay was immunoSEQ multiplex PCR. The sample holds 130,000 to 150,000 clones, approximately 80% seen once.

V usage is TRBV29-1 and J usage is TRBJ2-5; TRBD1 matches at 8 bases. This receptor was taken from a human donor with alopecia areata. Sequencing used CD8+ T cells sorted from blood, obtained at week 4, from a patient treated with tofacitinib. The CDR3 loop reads CSDSTDRVEETQYF. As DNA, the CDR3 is TGCAGCGATTCCACGGACAGGGTGGAAGAGACCCAGTACTTC.